The 4 T cell receptor beta chains presented below share a single source sample, sequenced in a study of CD8 T cells in Susac syndrome. The RNA, about 0.45 to 1 ug, was put through reverse transcription using random hexamers. Via MiXCR, TCRdb re-called the immunoSEQ multiplex PCR reads, giving one row per CDR3 protein. The table records about 210,000 distinct CDR3 sequences, about 96% of them present only once. The sample comprised CD4+ T cells from PBMCs. The receptor source for this set is a human donor with multiple sclerosis.

CDR3 sequence (DNA): TGCGCCAGCAGCTTGGCCGTCAGTGGTACTGAAGCTTTCTTT. As protein: CASSLAVSGTEAFF. This rearrangement joins TRBV5-1 to TRBJ1-1; D remains ambiguous. Germline lookup yields CDR1 SGHRS and CDR2 YFSETQ. V was cut by 0 bases and J by 5 bases, with 11 bases left in between. This CDR3 region has 14 residues.

The CDR3 DNA reads TGTGCCTGGAGGCCGACAAATGAGCAGTTCTTC. Translation: CAWRPTNEQFF. The chain couples TRBV30 to TRBJ2-1, with unresolved D. The CDR3 runs 11 residues. Trimming shortened V by 3 bases and J by 7 bases, and 7 bases separated the two germline ends. Germline-derived CDR1 and CDR2 are GTSNPN and SVGIG (reference sequence).

This rearrangement joins TRBV20-1 to TRBJ2-3, with D uncertain. Germline loops: CDR1 DFQATT, CDR2 SNEGSKA (reference sequence). Trimming stripped 6 bases from V and 2 bases from J, with 6 bases between. The CDR3 is made up of 11 amino acids. The CDR3 here is CSANPTDTQYF. CDR3 sequence (DNA): TGCAGTGCGAATCCCACAGATACGCAGTATTTT.

The chain is built from TRBV15 and TRBJ1-2, with unresolved D. The CDR3 covers 15 residues. Germline CDR1 and CDR2: LNHNV and YYDKDF (reference sequence). V was shortened by 0 bases and J by 1 base, with 9 bases between the two germline ends. CDR3 sequence reads: CATSRDPGDNYGYTF. DNA of the CDR3: TGTGCCACCAGCAGAGATCCAGGAGATAACTATGGCTACACCTTC.